These 27 T cell receptor beta chains came from one sample sequenced in a study of shared clonotypes between healthy human individuals (dated by TCRdb to the early 2020s). CD8 naive samples consisted of CD45RO-negative cells that were positively selected for CCR7, yielding a CD45RA+CCR7+ population without TemRA cells. The method was the immunoSEQ multiplex PCR assay. TCRdb re-hosts the immuneACCESS table, in-frame sequences only. Its copies lack some clones; in the studies checked, an unresolved V gene accounts for under half of them, and the cause for the rest is not known. The sample records about 2.2 million clones, roughly 91% of which are singletons. The top ten hold 1.5% to 2% of the sample. The sequencing input was naive CD8+ T cells from PBMCs. The sample's cell subset or site label, decoded: CD45RA+CCR7+. These receptors originate from a man aged 18 to 30 in good health. Some clones in this sample may be carry-over from other donors' samples.

V is TRBV27 and J is TRBJ1-4; 9 nucleotides agree with TRBD1. Germline values: CDR1 MNHEY, CDR2 SMNVEV (reference sequence). The CDR3 has 14 residues. V dropped 2 bases and J dropped 6; count of bases not matched to a gene: 1. CDR3 sequence (DNA): TGTGCCAGCAGTTTAGACAGGGGGGATGAAAAACTGTTTTTT. Its protein product is CASSLDRGDEKLFF.

The chain uses TRBV28 and TRBJ1-2; D is unclear. CDR1 is MDHEN and CDR2 is SYDVKM in the germline V gene. V shed 6 bases and J shed 8 bases, with 16 bases lying between them. The CDR3 extends over 13 amino acids. CDR3 sequence: CASSPTWGTGYTF. As DNA, the CDR3 is TGTGCCAGCAGCCCCACCTGGGGTACGGGCTACACCTTC.

The rearrangement uses TRBV29-1 and TRBJ2-4; weak D call: TRBD2 (7 bases). The CDR3 covers 15 residues. Germline CDR1 is SQVTM and CDR2 is ANQGSEA. V lost 0 bases and J 0 bases, leaving 9 bases between the germline ends. DNA of the CDR3: TGCAGCGTTGAAGATAGGGGGGGAGCCAAAAACATTCAGTACTTC. Its translation: CSVEDRGGAKNIQYF. The entire variable domain, with the rest obtained from reference TRBV29-1 and TRBJ2-4, is as follows: SAVISQKPSRDICQRGTSLTIQCQVDSQVTMMFWYRQQPGQSLTLIATANQGSEATYESGFVIDKFPISRPNLTFSTLTVSNMSPEDSSIYLCSVEDRGGAKNIQYFGAGTRLSVL.

The CDR3 bases are TGTGCCAGCAGCGGCCTCACAGATACGCAGTATTTT. It is translated as CASSGLTDTQYF. This sequence joins TRBV11-2 and TRBJ2-3, with D unresolved. Trimming shortened V by 5 bases and J by 2 bases, and 5 bases separated the two germline ends. The CDR3 totals 12 residues. Germline-derived CDR1 and CDR2 are SGHAT and FQNNGV.

J is TRBJ1-3 and V is TRBV11-2; D remains ambiguous. CDR3 length equals 15 residues. Germline assignment: CDR1 SGHAT and CDR2 FQNNGV. The ends were cut back, 4 bases at V and 11 bases at J, with 21 bases in the middle. The CDR3 nucleotides read TGTGCCAGCAGCTCTGGTTGGGCCCTGGATCTCGCCATATATTTT. Residues: CASSSGWALDLAIYF.

The chain is built from TRBV29-1 and TRBJ2-1; perhaps TRBD1 as D (5 bases). Germline V gives CDR1 SQVTM, CDR2 ANQGSEA. The length of the CDR3 is 18 residues. V was cut by 1 base and J by 5 bases, with 24 bases left in between. This CDR3 is CSVEGWGGSKPLNNEQFF. CDR3 DNA sequence: TGCAGCGTTGAAGGTTGGGGCGGTTCAAAACCCTTGAACAATGAGCAGTTCTTC.

This clone is a singleton in its sample. The chain links TRBV11-2 to TRBJ2-1, with 10 bases identical to TRBD2. From germline, CDR1 is SGHAT and CDR2 FQNNGV. This CDR3 contains 15 residues. V shed 6 bases, J shed 3 bases, and the junction held 5 bases outside the gene matches. The CDR3 DNA follows: TGTGCCAGCAGGCTCCTAGCGGGAGACTACAATGAGCAGTTCTTC. This gives the protein CASRLLAGDYNEQFF.

The chain carries TRBV7-9 and TRBJ2-1; D not resolved. Between the trimmed V and J ends, which lost 5 bases and 7 bases, there was a span of 9 bases. The germline V gene encodes CDR1 SEHNR and CDR2 FQNEAQ (reference sequence). This CDR3 has 12 amino acids. CDR3 DNA sequence: TGTGCCAGCAGCCCCTGGAATAATGAGCAGTTCTTC. This sequence encodes CASSPWNNEQFF.

This clone was counted only a few times. CDR3 amino acids: CASSFGSSTGELFF. The CDR3 bases are TGTGCCAGCAGTTTCGGGTCGAGCACCGGGGAGCTGTTTTTT. The J gene is TRBJ2-2, the V gene TRBV27; D remains unclear. The V gene's germline CDR1 is MNHEY and CDR2 SMNVEV (reference sequence). The CDR3 runs to 14 residues. The germline V and J ends were trimmed by 3 bases and 4 bases, with 9 bases remaining between them.

The V call is TRBV5-1, the J call TRBJ2-7, with 11 bases identical to TRBD2. The CDR3 loop spans 14 amino acids. V lost 4 bases to trimming and J lost 6 bases; unmatched junction nucleotides: 6. The V gene's germline CDR1 is SGHRS and CDR2 YFSETQ. The CDR3 is CASSLSGRASEQYF. The DNA of the CDR3 is TGCGCCAGCAGCCTTAGCGGGAGGGCCTCCGAGCAGTACTTC. The whole variable domain, filled in from reference TRBV5-1 and TRBJ2-7, reads KAGVTQTPRYLIKTRGQQVTLSCSPISGHRSVSWYQQTPGQGLQFLFEYFSETQRNKGNFPGRFSGRQFSNSRSEMNVSTLELGDSALYLCASSLSGRASEQYFGPGTRLTVT.

This clone appeared once. The gene calls are TRBV7-9 and TRBJ2-3; 8 bases fit TRBD2. CDR1 is SEHNR, CDR2 FQNEAQ, per germline (reference sequence). The junction had 6 bases not matched to a gene; V was cut back by 5 bases and J by 2 bases. The CDR3 runs to 15 residues. CDR3 sequence: CASSATSEYTDTQYF. The CDR3 DNA sequence: TGTGCCAGCAGCGCGACTAGCGAATACACAGATACGCAGTATTTT.

The chain combines TRBV27 with TRBJ1-2, with D perhaps TRBD1 (5 bases). Between the trimmed V and J ends, which lost 5 bases and 6 bases, there was a span of 13 bases. The CDR3 totals 13 residues. Looked up from germline, CDR1 is MNHEY and CDR2 is SMNVEV (reference sequence). CDR3 sequence (DNA): TGTGCCAGCAGTCAGAAGCAGGGAGATGGCTACACCTTC. Translation: CASSQKQGDGYTF.

The chain links TRBV5-4 to TRBJ2-1, with a possible D match to TRBD1 (6 bases). Trimming left V 0 bases short and J 12 bases short, with 10 bases between. The germline gives CDR1 SGHNT, CDR2 YYREEE (reference sequence). The CDR3 has 12 residues. CDR3 region: CASSLDRAGQFF. The CDR3 bases are TGTGCCAGCAGCTTGGACAGGGCAGGGCAGTTCTTC.

CDR3 sequence (DNA): TGTGCCACCGCTCTAGCAGACAGGGTCCAAGAGACCCAGTACTTC. Protein sequence: CATALADRVQETQYF. The genes are TRBV15 and TRBJ2-5; 7 nucleotides agree with TRBD1. The CDR3 consists of 15 residues. Per the germline V gene, CDR1 is LNHNV and CDR2 is YYDKDF (reference sequence). V trimming: 8 bases; J trimming: 1 base; junction bases outside the gene matches: 10.

The chain joins TRBV5-4 to TRBJ2-6; D is possibly TRBD2 (5 bases). This CDR3 contains 17 residues. Germline CDR1 reads SGHNT; CDR2 reads YYREEE (reference sequence). Trimming removed 4 bases at V and 1 base at J, with 15 bases between. The CDR3 DNA reads as TGTGCCAGCAGCCCGTTCCGGGGAGTGTCTGGGGCCAACGTCCTGACTTTC. Amino acid sequence: CASSPFRGVSGANVLTF.

The J gene is TRBJ2-7, the V gene TRBV6-5; D is ambiguous. Germline V gene data show CDR1 as MNHEY and CDR2 as SVGAGI. The CDR3 consists of 15 residues. Trimming shortened V by 5 bases and J by 2 bases, and 16 bases separated the two germline ends. Here the CDR3 reads CASSPLMIGPYEQYF. CDR3 coding DNA: TGTGCCAGCAGTCCGTTGATGATTGGACCCTACGAGCAGTACTTC.

This clone occurred a few times. CDR3 nucleotides: TGTGCCAGCAGTGAAGGGCCCGGGACAGGTCAGCCCCAGCATTTT. It encodes CASSEGPGTGQPQHF. The V call is TRBV2, the J call TRBJ1-5, with 8 bases lining up with TRBD1. V shed 1 base and J 6 bases; nucleotides not matched to a gene: 5. CDR1 and CDR2 from the germline V gene are SNHLY and FYNNEI. The CDR3 spans 15 residues.

The CDR3 DNA reads TGCGCCAGCAGCCATGGACTAGCTGTGAACGAGCAGTACTTC. This sequence encodes CASSHGLAVNEQYF. V gene TRBV4-1 combines with J gene TRBJ2-7; TRBD2 matches 8 bases. V lost 3 bases to trimming and J lost 5 bases; unmatched junction nucleotides: 6. Per the germline V gene, CDR1 is MGHRA and CDR2 is YSYEKL. This CDR3 has 14 amino acids.

In this sample, this clone turned up once. The chain links TRBV9 to TRBJ1-2, with TRBD1 matching over 8 bases. This CDR3 has 15 residues. Germline lookup yields CDR1 SGDLS and CDR2 YYNGEE. Unmatched junction bases numbered 5, after V lost 1 base and J lost 3 bases. This CDR3 is CASSVNDRGDYGYTF. The CDR3 nucleotides are TGTGCCAGCAGCGTAAACGACAGGGGCGACTATGGCTACACCTTC.

This rearrangement joins TRBV2 to TRBJ2-7; perhaps TRBD1 as D (6 bases). Germline V CDR1 and CDR2: SNHLY, FYNNEI. This CDR3 comprises 13 residues. The V and J ends lost 6 bases and 3 bases respectively, with 12 bases between them. The DNA for the CDR3 is TGTGCCAGCAGCGGGACCAGGGGCTACGAGCAGTACTTC. It translates to CASSGTRGYEQYF.

The rearrangement joins TRBV5-1 to TRBJ2-7, with D possibly being TRBD1 (5 bases). The CDR3 covers 15 residues. Germline CDR1 SGHRS, CDR2 YFSETQ. The V and J ends lost 0 bases and 5 bases respectively, with 15 bases between them. The CDR3 bases are TGCGCCAGCAGCTTGGCGGAGATGGGGCTCGACGAGCAGTACTTC. Translation gives CASSLAEMGLDEQYF.

In regard to this clone: This sample also contains other DNA sequences that code for the same CDR3. J is TRBJ2-1 and V is TRBV27, with TRBD2 matching over 8 bases. Germline CDR1 reads MNHEY; CDR2 reads SMNVEV (reference sequence). Losses at the gene ends were 5 bases for V and 3 bases for J; bases not matched to a gene: 6. The CDR3 contains 15 residues. CDR3 coding DNA: TGTGCCAGCAGTCCTGGACTAGCCGTCTACAATGAGCAGTTCTTC. Translation gives CASSPGLAVYNEQFF.

This chain uses TRBV15 with TRBJ2-7; D possibly corresponds to TRBD1 (6 bases). V lost 4 bases, J lost 2 bases, and 18 bases lay in between. CDR1 LNHNV and CDR2 YYDKDF come from the germline V gene (reference sequence). This CDR3 contains 16 residues. CDR3 sequence: CATSMYPWTDTYEQYF. CDR3 sequence (DNA): TGTGCCACCAGCATGTATCCGTGGACAGACACCTACGAGCAGTACTTC.

The chain is built from TRBV28 and TRBJ2-5, with 8 bases lining up with TRBD1. Germline-derived CDR1 and CDR2 are MDHEN and SYDVKM. The V and J ends lost 7 bases and 5 bases, in that order; junction bases with no gene match: 12. CDR3 length: 15 residues. In DNA, the CDR3 is TGTGCCAGCAATCCAGGGGGCGGGGAGTATGAGACCCAGTACTTC. Protein: CASNPGGGEYETQYF.

Concerning this clone: This specimen includes other DNA sequences encoding the same CDR3. The rearrangement joins TRBV19 to TRBJ2-1; D might be TRBD2 (5 bases). V shed 6 bases and J shed 2 bases, with 8 bases lying between them. Germline-derived CDR1 and CDR2 are LNHDA and SQIVND (reference sequence). This CDR3 contains 13 residues. CDR3 DNA sequence: TGTGCCAGTAGCCGGGATACCTACAATGAGCAGTTCTTC. Its translation is CASSRDTYNEQFF.

The J gene is TRBJ2-1, the V gene TRBV29-1, with D perhaps matching TRBD2 (7 bases). The germline V gene encodes CDR1 SQVTM and CDR2 ANQGSEA. The CDR3 covers 12 residues. The V gene lost 7 bases and the J gene lost 8 bases, with 15 bases spanning the gap. CDR3 nucleotide sequence: TGCAGCGGACTGTGGGGGGGCCATGAGCAGTTCTTC. It encodes CSGLWGGHEQFF.

The chain joins TRBV27 to TRBJ1-2; tentatively, D is TRBD1 (5 bases). The V and J ends lost 2 bases and 9 bases respectively, with 37 bases between them. This CDR3 has 21 amino acids. The germline V gene has CDR1 MNHEY and CDR2 SMNVEV (reference sequence). DNA of the CDR3: TGTGCCAGCAGTTTAACTCCCTCGCCGGGTCGTATAGGGGCCCAGGACGTCCGCTACACCTTC. It is translated as CASSLTPSPGRIGAQDVRYTF.